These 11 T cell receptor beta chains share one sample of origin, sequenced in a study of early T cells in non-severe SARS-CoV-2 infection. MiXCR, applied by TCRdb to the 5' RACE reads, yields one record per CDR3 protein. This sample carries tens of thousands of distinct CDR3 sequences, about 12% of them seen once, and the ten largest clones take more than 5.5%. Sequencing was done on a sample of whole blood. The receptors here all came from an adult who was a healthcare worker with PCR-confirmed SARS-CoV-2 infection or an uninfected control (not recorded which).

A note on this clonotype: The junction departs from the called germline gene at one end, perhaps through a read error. The chain's CDR3 is CANSEGQGSMSIQYF. DNA for the CDR3: TGTGCCAACAGTGAAGGACAGGGGAGTATGAGCATTCAGTACTTC. This chain connects TRBV6-1 to TRBJ2-4; 9 bases are shared with TRBD1. In germline, CDR1 is MNHNS, CDR2 SASEGT. This CDR3 region has 15 residues.

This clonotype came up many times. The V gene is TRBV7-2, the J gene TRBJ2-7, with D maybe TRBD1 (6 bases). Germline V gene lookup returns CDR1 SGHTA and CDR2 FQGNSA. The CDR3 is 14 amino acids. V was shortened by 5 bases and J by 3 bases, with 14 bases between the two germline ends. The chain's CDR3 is CASSATGSFYEQYF. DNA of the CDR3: TGTGCCAGCAGCGCGACAGGATCCTTCTACGAGCAGTACTTC.

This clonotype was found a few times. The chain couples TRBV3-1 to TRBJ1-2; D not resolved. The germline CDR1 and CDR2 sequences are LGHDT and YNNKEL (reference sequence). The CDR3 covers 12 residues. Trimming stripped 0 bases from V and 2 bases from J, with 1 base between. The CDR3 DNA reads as TGTGCCAGCAGCCAAGAAAACTATGGCTACACCTTC. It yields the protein CASSQENYGYTF.

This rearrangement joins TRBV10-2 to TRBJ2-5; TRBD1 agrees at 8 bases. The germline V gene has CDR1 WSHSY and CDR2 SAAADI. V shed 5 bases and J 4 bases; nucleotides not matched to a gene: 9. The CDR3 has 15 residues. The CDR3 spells CASSLLTGEGETQYF. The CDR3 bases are TGCGCCAGCAGTTTATTGACAGGGGAAGGAGAGACCCAGTACTTC.

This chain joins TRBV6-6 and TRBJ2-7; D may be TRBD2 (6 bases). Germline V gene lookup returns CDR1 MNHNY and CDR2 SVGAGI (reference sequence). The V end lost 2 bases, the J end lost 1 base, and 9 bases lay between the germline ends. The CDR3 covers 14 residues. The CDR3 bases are TGTGCCAGCAGTTACACGGGACTGTCCTACGAGCAGTACTTC. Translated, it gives CASSYTGLSYEQYF.

This CDR3 reads CAWRSAYNSPLHF. In nucleotides, the CDR3 is TGTGCCTGGAGGTCGGCCTATAATTCACCCCTCCACTTT. The chain carries TRBV30 and TRBJ1-6, with D hard to call. Germline V gene lookup returns CDR1 GTSNPN and CDR2 SVGIG (reference sequence). The V end was cut by 3 bases, the J end by 2 bases, with 5 bases between. The CDR3 length is 13 residues.

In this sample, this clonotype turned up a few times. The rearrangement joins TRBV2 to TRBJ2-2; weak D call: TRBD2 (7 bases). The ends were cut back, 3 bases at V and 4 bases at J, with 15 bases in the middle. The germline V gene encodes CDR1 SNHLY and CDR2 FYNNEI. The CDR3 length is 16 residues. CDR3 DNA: TGTGCCAGCAGTGACGTCGGGGGGCGAGGCACCGGGGAGCTGTTTTTT. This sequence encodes CASSDVGGRGTGELFF.

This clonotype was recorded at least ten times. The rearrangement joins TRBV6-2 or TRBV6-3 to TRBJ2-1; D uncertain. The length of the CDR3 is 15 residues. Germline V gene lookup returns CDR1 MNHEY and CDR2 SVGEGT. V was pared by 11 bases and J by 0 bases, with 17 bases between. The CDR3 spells CAYIRPGSSYNEQFF. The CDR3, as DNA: TGTGCCTACATTCGCCCTGGCAGCTCCTACAATGAGCAGTTCTTC.

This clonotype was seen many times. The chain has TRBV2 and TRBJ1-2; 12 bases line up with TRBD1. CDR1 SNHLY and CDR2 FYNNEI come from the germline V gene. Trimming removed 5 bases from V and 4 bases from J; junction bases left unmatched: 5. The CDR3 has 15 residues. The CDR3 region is CASSWDRGHGYGYTF. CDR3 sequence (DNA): TGTGCCAGCAGTTGGGACAGGGGGCATGGCTATGGCTACACCTTC.

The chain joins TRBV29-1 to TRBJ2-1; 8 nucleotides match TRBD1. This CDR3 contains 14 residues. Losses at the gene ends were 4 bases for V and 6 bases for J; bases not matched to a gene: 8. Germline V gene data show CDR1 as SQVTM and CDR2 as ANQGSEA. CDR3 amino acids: CSVVGRQGANEQFF. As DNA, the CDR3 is TGCAGCGTTGTGGGTCGGCAGGGGGCCAATGAGCAGTTCTTC.

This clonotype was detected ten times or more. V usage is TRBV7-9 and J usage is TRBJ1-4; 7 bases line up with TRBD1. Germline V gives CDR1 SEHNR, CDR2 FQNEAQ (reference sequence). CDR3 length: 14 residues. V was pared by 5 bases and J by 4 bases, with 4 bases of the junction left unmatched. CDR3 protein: CASSPGQRNEKLFF. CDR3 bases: TGTGCCAGCAGCCCGGGACAGCGTAATGAAAAACTGTTTTTT.